This paragraph reports one T cell receptor (beta chain). As yet, its antigen is unknown. The sample originates from a study of vaccination and CD4 T cells after COVID-19. Study overall: Overlapping spike peptides of SARS-CoV-2, HCoV-NL63, HCoV-OC43 and HCoV-229E stimulated the cells.

Treatment denoted: approximately 9-day PBMC culture with coronavirus spike peptide pools or control peptides (ViraFEST assay). During the years 2011-2018, before the COVID-19 pandemic, the unexposed donor's CD4+ T cells were collected. TCRs were sequenced by ViraFEST after antigen-specific T cells had been expanded with peptide pools. General study points: SARS-CoV-2-reactive clonotype medians increased from roughly 21 to 40, not significantly.

The Oncomine TCR Beta short-read assay was what sequenced the DNA obtained from cultured CD4+ T cells. From cultured CD4+ T cells, genomic DNA was extracted. Using its own MiXCR run on the PCR reads, TCRdb lists one record per CDR3 protein. The table records 11,000 or so distinct CDR3 sequences, almost 40% of them present only once. The clonotype originates from a human donor in good health. Sequencing used CD4+ T cells from blood, cultured in vitro.

In DNA form, the CDR3 reads TGTGCCAGCAGCCTCTACACCGGGGAGCTGTTTTTT. As protein: CASSLYTGELFF. The V and J genes are TRBV6-2 or TRBV6-3 and TRBJ2-2; D gene ambiguous. Germline V gene sequence: CDR1 MNHEY, CDR2 SVGEGT. The CDR3 covers 12 residues. V was cut by 6 bases and J by 3 bases, with 5 bases left in between.